Below are 27 T cell receptor beta chains sequenced from a single sample in a study of blood T cells in healthy people across ages (dated by TCRdb to the mid-2010s). The protocol used for the library was 5' RACE. TCRdb shows the sequencer as Illumina HiSeq 2500. A second about 7 to 12 cycle PCR used a sample-barcoded 5' primer and a J-beta primer mix. TCRdb cleaned the public reads at Q25 with fastp, built clones with MiXCR and kept in-frame beta chains. Rows merge per CDR3 protein into single entries with the most common DNA and genes. The sample records approximately 800,000 distinct CDR3 sequences, more than 35% of which are singletons. Over 15% of the sample comes from the top ten. Material: blood. The receptors were gathered from a man aged 80 or over in good health.

The V gene is TRBV6-2 or TRBV6-3, the J gene TRBJ1-5; a weak D match, TRBD1 (5 bases). V was trimmed by 6 bases and J by 9 bases, leaving 21 bases between them. CDR3 size: 15 residues. Germline values: CDR1 MNHEY, CDR2 SVGEGT. The CDR3 sequence is CASRPLEGDLRPQHF. Here the CDR3 DNA reads TGTGCCAGCAGACCCTTGGAAGGGGACCTGCGGCCCCAGCATTTT.

The CDR3 bases are TGTGCCAGCAGTTCGGCGGCAACTTCTAACTATGGCTACACCTTC. Amino acid sequence: CASSSAATSNYGYTF. The chain couples TRBV6-2 or TRBV6-3 to TRBJ1-2, with D unresolved. Germline V gene lookup returns CDR1 MNHEY and CDR2 SVGEGT. The CDR3 is made up of 15 amino acids. V lost 4 bases to trimming and J lost 0 bases, with 12 bases between them.

This clonotype was observed a handful of times. A much more abundant neighbour one base away suggests this may be a read error. The chain links TRBV28 to TRBJ2-7, with D perhaps being TRBD1 or TRBD2 (6 bases each). This CDR3 contains 14 residues. Germline V gene sequence: CDR1 MDHEN, CDR2 SYDVKM. Trimming took 5 bases from V and 0 from J, leaving 11 bases between them. The CDR3 sequence: CASSVWGASYEQYF. The CDR3 DNA is TGTGCCAGCAGTGTGTGGGGGGCCTCCTACGAGCAGTACTTC.

This clonotype came up many times. CDR3 loop: CASSLATSRFETQYF. The CDR3 DNA follows: TGTGCCAGCAGCTTAGCTACGAGTAGGTTTGAGACCCAGTACTTC. The chain recombines TRBV11-2 with TRBJ2-5; D is unresolved. Trimming took 1 base from V and 5 from J, leaving 14 bases between them. Looked up from germline, CDR1 is SGHAT and CDR2 is FQNNGV. The CDR3 totals 15 residues.

This clonotype has just a few counts. The chain is built from TRBV7-8 and TRBJ2-2; 7 bases agree with TRBD2. The junction had 6 bases not matched to a gene; V was cut back by 5 bases and J by 6 bases. Germline CDR1 is SGHVS and CDR2 is FQNEAQ. This CDR3 is 14 amino acids long. The DNA for the CDR3 is TGTGCCAGCAGCATCTCCCGGGGGGCCGGGGAGCTGTTTTTT. Amino acid sequence: CASSISRGAGELFF.

The genes are TRBV29-1 and TRBJ2-7, with 7 bases identical to TRBD2. The CDR3 is made up of 17 amino acids. Germline loops: CDR1 SQVTM, CDR2 ANQGSEA. J lost 5 bases, V lost 1 base, and 17 bases had no gene match. The CDR3 bases are TGCAGCGTTGAAGCTAGCGGAACACCCGGCAGACCTCACGAGCAGTACTTC. Protein sequence: CSVEASGTPGRPHEQYF.

This clonotype was detected ten times or more. The V and J genes are TRBV27 and TRBJ2-1; D remains ambiguous. The CDR3 is 15 residues long. Germline CDR1 and CDR2: MNHEY and SMNVEV (reference sequence). Deletions cut 8 bases from V and 2 bases from J, with 16 bases between. CDR3 coding DNA: TGTGCCAGCGCCCCGAACGATAGGACCTACAATGAGCAGTTCTTC. It specifies CASAPNDRTYNEQFF.

A single count supports this clonotype. The chain uses TRBV5-1 and TRBJ2-4; D possibly corresponds to TRBD1 (5 bases). The J call may be in error: the DNA end matches TRBJ2-7 better. This CDR3 is built from 12 residues. The V gene's germline CDR1 is SGHRS and CDR2 YFSETQ. In DNA, the CDR3 is TGCGCCAGCAACATGCAGGGTTACGAGCAGTACTTC. It encodes CASNMQGYEQYF.

This clonotype came up a few times. The CDR3 here is CSAPLALTSGRSYNEQFF. The CDR3 DNA reads TGCAGTGCCCCCTTAGCCTTGACTAGCGGGAGGTCCTACAATGAGCAGTTCTTC. This chain connects TRBV20-1 to TRBJ2-1; 13 bases are a match to TRBD2. Losses at the gene ends were 6 bases for V and 1 base for J; bases not matched to a gene: 12. Germline CDR1 reads DFQATT; CDR2 reads SNEGSKA (reference sequence). This CDR3 spans 18 amino acids.

Concerning this clonotype itself: This may be a read error, as it is one base from a much larger clone. V gene TRBV20-1 combines with J gene TRBJ2-7, with 7 bases fitting TRBD2. V lost 5 bases, J lost 5 bases, and 12 bases stayed unmatched. Germline lookup yields CDR1 DFQATT and CDR2 SNEGSKA (reference sequence). The CDR3 consists of 14 residues. CDR3 sequence: CSAPGRAGLHEQYF. Written as DNA, the CDR3 is TGCAGTGCTCCCGGACGAGCGGGACTTCACGAGCAGTACTTC.

In its sample, this clonotype was seen many times. The V and J genes are TRBV7-2 and TRBJ2-1; 11 bases fit TRBD2. The CDR3 sequence is 18 residues long. V lost 0 bases and J lost 1; bases outside the gene matches: 5. Germline lookup yields CDR1 SGHTA and CDR2 FQGNSA. The CDR3 DNA reads TGTGCCAGCAGCTTAGCATCAACTAGCGGGAGATCCTACAATGAGCAGTTCTTC. Its translation: CASSLASTSGRSYNEQFF.

This clonotype has ten or more counts. The gene calls are TRBV7-9 and TRBJ2-1, with 10 nucleotides matching TRBD2. V trimming: 5 bases; J trimming: 7 bases; junction bases outside the gene matches: 11. The CDR3 runs to 16 residues. Germline V gene sequence: CDR1 SEHNR, CDR2 FQNEAQ (reference sequence). The CDR3 bases are TGTGCCAGCAGCCTTTACAGCGGGAGGGAGCGGAATGAGCAGTTCTTC. Its protein product is CASSLYSGRERNEQFF.

This clonotype was recorded only once. V gene TRBV28 combines with J gene TRBJ1-4, with a tentative D call TRBD1 (6 bases). This CDR3 comprises 15 residues. Trimming pared 3 bases from V and 5 bases from J, leaving 13 bases between. Germline V lookup: CDR1 MDHEN, CDR2 SYDVKM. The CDR3 reads CASSFFGQLNEKLFF. Here the CDR3 DNA reads TGTGCCAGCAGTTTTTTTGGACAGCTCAATGAAAAACTGTTTTTT.

The chain is built from TRBV6-2 or TRBV6-3 and TRBJ2-7, with TRBD2 as a possible D gene (6 bases). V shed 6 bases and J shed 12 bases, with 21 bases lying between them. CDR1 is MNHEY, CDR2 SVGEGT, per germline. The CDR3 totals 13 residues. The CDR3 region has the DNA TGTGCCAGCAGGGGGACTCCCCGGACCTCAGGGTACTTC. Encoded protein: CASRGTPRTSGYF.

The chain has TRBV12-3 or TRBV12-4 and TRBJ2-6; 7 nucleotides line up with TRBD1. V shed 5 bases and J 0 bases; nucleotides not matched to a gene: 13. The CDR3 is made up of 19 amino acids. The CDR3 DNA is TGTGCCAGCAGTAGTGCTTCAGACAGGGCCATCTCTGGGGCCAACGTCCTGACTTTC. This codes for CASSSASDRAISGANVLTF.

This clonotype was seen more than once but under ten times. This chain joins TRBV28 and TRBJ2-5; D gene uncertain. This CDR3 has 15 residues. The V gene lost 5 bases and the J gene lost 5 bases, with 18 bases spanning the gap. Looked up from germline, CDR1 is MDHEN and CDR2 is SYDVKM. CDR3: CASSGSSPLGETQYF. The CDR3 region has the DNA TGTGCCAGCAGTGGCAGCAGCCCCCTGGGGGAGACCCAGTACTTC.

J is TRBJ2-1 and V is TRBV27; 13 nucleotides match TRBD2. Germline CDR1 and CDR2: MNHEY and SMNVEV (reference sequence). V was pared by 5 bases and J by 5 bases, with 3 bases of the junction left unmatched. The CDR3 is made up of 15 amino acids. The CDR3 region is CASSKGLAGDNEQFF. The CDR3, as DNA: TGTGCCAGCAGTAAAGGACTAGCGGGAGACAATGAGCAGTTCTTC.

This clonotype occurred many times. This chain joins TRBV7-2 and TRBJ2-5; TRBD2 might be the D (5 bases). Trimming removed 1 base from V and 2 bases from J, with 11 bases in between. CDR3 length equals 15 residues. Germline values: CDR1 SGHTA, CDR2 FQGNSA. The CDR3 reads CASSLGGRGQETQYF. DNA of the CDR3: TGTGCCAGCAGCTTAGGCGGGCGAGGTCAAGAGACCCAGTACTTC.

This clonotype came up many times. This may be a read error, as it is one base from a much larger clone. The chain carries TRBV5-1 and TRBJ2-5; TRBD1 is a possible D gene (5 bases). Germline CDR1 SGHRS, CDR2 YFSETQ. The CDR3 runs to 17 residues. Deletions cut 4 bases from V and 11 bases from J, with 30 bases between. CDR3 sequence (DNA): TGCGCCAGCAGCCTGTCCCCTGGGGCCGAGCGTACCGATGAGCAGTACTTC. Translating gives CASSLSPGAERTDEQYF.

This chain connects TRBV10-3 to TRBJ1-5; D is unresolved. This CDR3 comprises 14 residues. Germline values: CDR1 ENHRY, CDR2 SYGVKD. The V and J ends lost 0 bases and 5 bases respectively, with 8 bases between them. CDR3 loop: CAISESGSDQPQHF. CDR3 nucleotide sequence: TGTGCCATCAGTGAGTCCGGGAGCGATCAGCCCCAGCATTTT.

This clonotype has more than one count but fewer than ten. The rearrangement joins TRBV4-2 to TRBJ2-7; TRBD2 matches 11 bases. V lost 4 bases and J lost 2; bases outside the gene matches: 7. CDR3 length: 16 amino acids. Germline V gene sequence: CDR1 LGHNA, CDR2 YNFKEQ. CDR3 protein: CASSRASGRRTYEQYF. The CDR3 DNA sequence: TGTGCCAGCAGCCGAGCTAGCGGGAGGAGAACCTACGAGCAGTACTTC.

Concerning this clonotype itself: An end of the junction does not agree with germline; a read error may underlie this. The V call is TRBV15, the J call TRBJ2-6; D is uncertain. CDR1 is LNHNV, CDR2 YYDKDF, per germline (reference sequence). CDR3 size: 16 residues. The CDR3 DNA is TGTGTCACCAGCAGAGAAGCGAATTCTGGGGCCAACGTCCTGACTTTC. Its protein product is CVTSREANSGANVLTF.

A remark on this clonotype: A much more abundant neighbour one base away suggests this may be a read error. The genes are TRBV10-3 and TRBJ2-1, with D tentatively TRBD1 (6 bases). Germline CDR1 is ENHRY and CDR2 is SYGVKD. This CDR3 contains 14 residues. CDR3 sequence: CAISAQGGDKEQFF. Written as DNA, the CDR3 is TGTGCCATCAGTGCCCAGGGTGGGGACAAGGAGCAGTTCTTC.

This clonotype was counted ten times or more. The chain combines TRBV20-1 with TRBJ2-7; no clear D gene. The J call is uncertain, as TRBJ2-5 better fits the DNA end. CDR3 length equals 11 residues. CDR1 and CDR2 from the germline V gene are DFQATT and SNEGSKA (reference sequence). The CDR3, as DNA: TGCAGTGCTAGGTCTCTAGAGACCCAGTACTTC. This sequence encodes CSARSLETQYF.

This clonotype occurred a few times. The rearrangement links TRBV24-1 to TRBJ2-1; the match to TRBD1 covers 8 bases. Germline-derived CDR1 and CDR2 are KGHDR and SFDVKD. After removal of 8 bases from V and 5 bases from J, the junction contained 4 bases not matched to a gene. The CDR3 is 13 amino acids. The CDR3 loop is CATTGQANNEQFF. CDR3 in DNA: TGTGCCACCACGGGACAGGCTAACAATGAGCAGTTCTTC.

This clonotype was counted a few times. The chain couples TRBV11-1 to TRBJ2-5; 11 bases line up with TRBD1. The DNA end lines up better with TRBJ2-7; the J call may be wrong. The CDR3 consists of 15 residues. CDR1 and CDR2 from the germline V gene are SGHAT and FQDESV (reference sequence). The CDR3 DNA is TGTGCCAGCAGCTTAGAGACTGGGACAGGGGGCGAGCAGTACTTC. It encodes CASSLETGTGGEQYF.

This chain uses TRBV14 with TRBJ1-1; D uncertain. The CDR3 sequence is 16 residues long. Germline CDR1 SGHDN, CDR2 FVKESK. V was cut by 0 bases and J by 0 bases, with 11 bases left in between. The CDR3, as DNA: TGTGCCAGCAGCCAAGATGGAGGCTACATGAACACTGAAGCTTTCTTT. Its translation is CASSQDGGYMNTEAFF.